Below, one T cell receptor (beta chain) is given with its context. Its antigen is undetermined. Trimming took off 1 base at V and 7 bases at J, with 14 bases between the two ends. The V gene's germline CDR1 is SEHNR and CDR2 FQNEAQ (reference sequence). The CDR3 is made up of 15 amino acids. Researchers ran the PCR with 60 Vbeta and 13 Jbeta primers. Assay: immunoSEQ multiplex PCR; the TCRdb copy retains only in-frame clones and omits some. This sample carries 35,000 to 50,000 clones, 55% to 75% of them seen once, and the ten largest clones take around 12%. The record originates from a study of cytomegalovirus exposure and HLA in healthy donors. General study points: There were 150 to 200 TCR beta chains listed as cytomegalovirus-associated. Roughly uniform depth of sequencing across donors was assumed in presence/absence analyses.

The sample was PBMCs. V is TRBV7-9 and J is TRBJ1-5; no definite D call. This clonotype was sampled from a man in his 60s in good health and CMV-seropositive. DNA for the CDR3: TGTGCCAGCAGCTTAGAGGCCAACCTAGGCCAGCCCCAGCATTTT. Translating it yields CASSLEANLGQPQHF.